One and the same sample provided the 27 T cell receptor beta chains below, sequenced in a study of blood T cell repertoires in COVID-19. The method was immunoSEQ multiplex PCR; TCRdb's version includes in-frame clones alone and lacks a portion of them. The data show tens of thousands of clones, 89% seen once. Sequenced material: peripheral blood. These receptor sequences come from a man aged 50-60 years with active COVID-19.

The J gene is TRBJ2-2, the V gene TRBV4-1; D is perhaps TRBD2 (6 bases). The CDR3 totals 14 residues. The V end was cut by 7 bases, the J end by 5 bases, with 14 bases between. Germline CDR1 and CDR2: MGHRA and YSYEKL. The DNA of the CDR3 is TGCGCCAGCAAGAGGACGGGAGTAACCGGGGAGCTGTTTTTT. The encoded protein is CASKRTGVTGELFF.

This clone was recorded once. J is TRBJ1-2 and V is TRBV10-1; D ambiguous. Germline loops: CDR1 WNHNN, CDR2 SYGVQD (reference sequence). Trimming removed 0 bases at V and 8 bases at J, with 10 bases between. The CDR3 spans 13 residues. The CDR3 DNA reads TGCGCCAGCAGTGAGTCGAGGCGCGAAGGCTACACCTTC. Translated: CASSESRREGYTF.

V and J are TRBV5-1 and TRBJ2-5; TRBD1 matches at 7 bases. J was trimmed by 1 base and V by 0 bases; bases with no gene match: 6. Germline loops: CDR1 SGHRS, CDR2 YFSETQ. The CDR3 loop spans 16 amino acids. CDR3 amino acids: CASSLDRGGGQETQYF. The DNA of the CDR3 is TGCGCCAGCAGCTTGGACAGGGGTGGGGGCCAAGAGACCCAGTACTTC.

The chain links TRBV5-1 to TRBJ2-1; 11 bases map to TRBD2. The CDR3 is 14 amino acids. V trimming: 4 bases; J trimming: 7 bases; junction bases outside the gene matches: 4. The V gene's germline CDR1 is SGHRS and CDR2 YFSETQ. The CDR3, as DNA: TGCGCCAGCAGCGTCGGGACTAGCGGTAATGAGCAGTTCTTC. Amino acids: CASSVGTSGNEQFF.

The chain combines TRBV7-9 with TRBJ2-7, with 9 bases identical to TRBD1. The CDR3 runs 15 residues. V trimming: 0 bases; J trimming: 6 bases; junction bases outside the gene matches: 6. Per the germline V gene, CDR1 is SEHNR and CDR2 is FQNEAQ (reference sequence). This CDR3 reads CASSLAGTGKSEQYF. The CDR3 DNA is TGTGCCAGCAGCTTAGCTGGGACAGGGAAGTCCGAGCAGTACTTC.

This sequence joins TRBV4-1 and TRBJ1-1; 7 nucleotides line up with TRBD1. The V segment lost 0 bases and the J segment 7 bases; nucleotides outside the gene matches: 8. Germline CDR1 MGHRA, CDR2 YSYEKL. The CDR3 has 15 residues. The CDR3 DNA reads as TGCGCCAGCAGCCAAGATTTAAGGGACAGAAGTGAAGCTTTCTTT. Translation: CASSQDLRDRSEAFF.

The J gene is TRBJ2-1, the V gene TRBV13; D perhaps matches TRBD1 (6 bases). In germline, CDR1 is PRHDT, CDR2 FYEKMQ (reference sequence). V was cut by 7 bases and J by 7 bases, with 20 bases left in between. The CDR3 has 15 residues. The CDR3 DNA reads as TGTGCCAGCACCGACATAGGGGGTGCGCGGAATGAGCAGTTCTTC. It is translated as CASTDIGGARNEQFF.

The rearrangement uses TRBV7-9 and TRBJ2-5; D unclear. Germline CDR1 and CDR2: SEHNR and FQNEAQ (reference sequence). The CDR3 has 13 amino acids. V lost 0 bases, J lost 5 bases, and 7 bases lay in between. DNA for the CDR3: TGTGCCAGCAGCTTAGCGGCCCACGAGACCCAGTACTTC. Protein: CASSLAAHETQYF.

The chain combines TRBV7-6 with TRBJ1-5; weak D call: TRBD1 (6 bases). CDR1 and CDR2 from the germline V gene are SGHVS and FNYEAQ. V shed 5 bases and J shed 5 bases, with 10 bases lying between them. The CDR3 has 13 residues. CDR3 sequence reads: CASSQQGDQPQHF. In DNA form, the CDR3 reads TGTGCCAGCAGCCAACAGGGAGATCAGCCCCAGCATTTT.

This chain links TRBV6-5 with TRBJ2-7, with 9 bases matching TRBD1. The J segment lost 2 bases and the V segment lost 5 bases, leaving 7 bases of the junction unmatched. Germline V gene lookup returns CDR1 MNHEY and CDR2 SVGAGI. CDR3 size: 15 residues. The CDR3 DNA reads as TGTGCCAGCAGTCTCGGGGGGACAGGGACCTACGAGCAGTACTTC. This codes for CASSLGGTGTYEQYF.

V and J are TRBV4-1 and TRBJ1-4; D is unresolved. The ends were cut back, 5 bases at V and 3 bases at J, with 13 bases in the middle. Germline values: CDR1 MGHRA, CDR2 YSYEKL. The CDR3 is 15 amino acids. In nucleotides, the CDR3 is TGCGCCAGCAGCACCATCCCCGGGGCTAATGAAAAACTGTTTTTT. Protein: CASSTIPGANEKLFF.

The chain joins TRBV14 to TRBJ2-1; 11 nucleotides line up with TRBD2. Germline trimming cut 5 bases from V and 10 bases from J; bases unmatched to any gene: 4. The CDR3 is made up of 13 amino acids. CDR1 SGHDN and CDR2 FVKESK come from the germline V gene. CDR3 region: CASSLAGGSEQFF. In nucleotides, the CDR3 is TGTGCCAGCAGCTTAGCGGGAGGGAGCGAGCAGTTCTTC.

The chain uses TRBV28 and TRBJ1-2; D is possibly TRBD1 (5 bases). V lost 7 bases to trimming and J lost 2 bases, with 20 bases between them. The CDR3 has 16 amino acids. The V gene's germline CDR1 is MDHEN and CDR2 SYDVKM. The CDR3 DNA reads TGTGCCAGCACCGGGAGGCGGGGCGACAAGAACTATGGCTACACCTTC. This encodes CASTGRRGDKNYGYTF.

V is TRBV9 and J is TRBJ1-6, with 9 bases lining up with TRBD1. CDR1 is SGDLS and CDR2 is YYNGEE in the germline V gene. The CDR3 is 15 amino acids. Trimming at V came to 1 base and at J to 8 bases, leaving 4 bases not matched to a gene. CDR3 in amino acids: CASSVSGQGYSPLHF. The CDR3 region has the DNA TGTGCCAGCAGCGTATCCGGACAGGGGTATTCACCCCTCCACTTT.

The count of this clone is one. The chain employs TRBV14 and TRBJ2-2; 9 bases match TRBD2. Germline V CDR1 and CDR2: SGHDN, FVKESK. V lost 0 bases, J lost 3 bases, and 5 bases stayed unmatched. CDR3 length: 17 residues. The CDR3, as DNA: TGTGCCAGCAGCCAAGAGAAGATAGCGGGAGACACCGGGGAGCTGTTTTTT. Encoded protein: CASSQEKIAGDTGELFF.

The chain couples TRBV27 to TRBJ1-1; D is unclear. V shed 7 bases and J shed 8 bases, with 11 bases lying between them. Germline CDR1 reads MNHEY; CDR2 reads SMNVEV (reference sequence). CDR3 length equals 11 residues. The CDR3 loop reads CASISRGEAFF. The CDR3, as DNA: TGTGCCAGCATTAGTCGGGGAGAAGCTTTCTTT.

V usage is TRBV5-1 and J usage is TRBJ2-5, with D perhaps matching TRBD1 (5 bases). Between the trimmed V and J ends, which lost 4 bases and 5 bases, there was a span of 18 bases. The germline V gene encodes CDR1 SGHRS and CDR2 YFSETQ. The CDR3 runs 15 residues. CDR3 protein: CASSEWTPQAETQYF. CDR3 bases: TGCGCCAGCAGCGAGTGGACACCCCAGGCGGAGACCCAGTACTTC.

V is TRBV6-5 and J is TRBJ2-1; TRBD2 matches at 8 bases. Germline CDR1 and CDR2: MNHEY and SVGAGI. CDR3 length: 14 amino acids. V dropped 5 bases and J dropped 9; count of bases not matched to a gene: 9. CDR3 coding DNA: TGTGCCAGCAGTCGACCGGGACTAGAAACTGAGCAGTTCTTC. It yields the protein CASSRPGLETEQFF.

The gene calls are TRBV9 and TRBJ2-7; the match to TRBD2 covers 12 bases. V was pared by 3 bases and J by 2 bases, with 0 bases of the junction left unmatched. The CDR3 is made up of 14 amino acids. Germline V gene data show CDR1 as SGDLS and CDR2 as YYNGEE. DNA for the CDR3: TGTGCCAGCAGCGCTAGCGGGAGGGCCTACGAGCAGTACTTC. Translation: CASSASGRAYEQYF.

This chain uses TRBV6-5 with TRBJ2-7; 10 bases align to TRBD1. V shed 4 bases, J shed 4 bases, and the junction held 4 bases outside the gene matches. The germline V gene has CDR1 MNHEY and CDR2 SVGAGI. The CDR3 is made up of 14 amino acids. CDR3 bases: TGTGCCAGCAGTTCGACAGGGGGCGTATACGAGCAGTACTTC. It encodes CASSSTGGVYEQYF.

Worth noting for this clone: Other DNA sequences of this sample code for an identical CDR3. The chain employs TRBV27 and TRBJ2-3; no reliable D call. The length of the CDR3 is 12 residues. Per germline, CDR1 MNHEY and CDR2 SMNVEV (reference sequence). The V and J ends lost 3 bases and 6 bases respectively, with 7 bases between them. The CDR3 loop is CASSFRPDTQYF. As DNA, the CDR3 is TGTGCCAGCAGTTTCCGTCCCGATACGCAGTATTTT.

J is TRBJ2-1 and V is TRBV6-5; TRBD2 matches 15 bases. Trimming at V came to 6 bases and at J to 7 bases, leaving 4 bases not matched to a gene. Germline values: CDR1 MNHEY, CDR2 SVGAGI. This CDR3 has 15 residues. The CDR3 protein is CASRRGTSGRNEQFF. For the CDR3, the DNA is TGTGCCAGCAGGCGGGGGACTAGCGGGAGGAATGAGCAGTTCTTC.

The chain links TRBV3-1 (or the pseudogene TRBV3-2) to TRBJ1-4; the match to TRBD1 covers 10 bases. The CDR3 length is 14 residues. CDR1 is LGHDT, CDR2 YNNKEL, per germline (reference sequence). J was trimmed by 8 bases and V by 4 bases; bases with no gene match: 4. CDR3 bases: TGTGCCAGCAGCCCCGGACAGGGGGAGGAAAAACTGTTTTTT. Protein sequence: CASSPGQGEEKLFF.

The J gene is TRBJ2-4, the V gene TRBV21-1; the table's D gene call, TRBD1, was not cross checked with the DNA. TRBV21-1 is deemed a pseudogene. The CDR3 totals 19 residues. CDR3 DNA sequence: TGTGCCAGCAGCAAAGCGCTTTTCTGGACAGATATAGCCAAAAACATTCAGTACTTC. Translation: CASSKALFWTDIAKNIQYF.

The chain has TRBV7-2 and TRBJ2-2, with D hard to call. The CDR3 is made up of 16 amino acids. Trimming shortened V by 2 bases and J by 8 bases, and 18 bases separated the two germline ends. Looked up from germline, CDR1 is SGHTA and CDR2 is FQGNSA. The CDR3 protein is CASSLTLARQFGELFF. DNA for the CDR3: TGTGCCAGCAGCTTAACTTTGGCTAGGCAATTTGGGGAGCTGTTTTTT.

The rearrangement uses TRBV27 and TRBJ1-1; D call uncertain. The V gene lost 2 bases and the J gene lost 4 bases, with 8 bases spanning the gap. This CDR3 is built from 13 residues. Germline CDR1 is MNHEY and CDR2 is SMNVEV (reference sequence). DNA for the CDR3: TGTGCCAGCAGTTTAGGGCGGGGCACTGAAGCTTTCTTT. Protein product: CASSLGRGTEAFF.

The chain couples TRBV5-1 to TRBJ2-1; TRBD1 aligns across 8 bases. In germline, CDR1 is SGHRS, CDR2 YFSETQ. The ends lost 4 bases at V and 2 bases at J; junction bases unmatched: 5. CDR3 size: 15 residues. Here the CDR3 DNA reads TGCGCCAGCAGCAGGACAGGGATGGCCTACAATGAGCAGTTCTTC. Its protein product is CASSRTGMAYNEQFF.